Presented here are 12 T cell receptor beta chains from one specimen sequenced in a study of T cell responses to AZD1222 COVID-19 vaccine (dated by TCRdb to about 2021). The intended sense of this specimen's time point label: baseline before first vaccination. The library came from the immunoSEQ multiplex PCR assay. The table comes from immuneACCESS by way of TCRdb, which keeps in-frame sequences with V and J called. Part of the clones is missing from these tables; in studies checked, under half for an unresolved V gene and the rest for unknown reasons. Present in this sample are some 200,000 clones, 90% of which were seen just once. The ten top clones hold 5% to 7.5% of the sample. The sequencing here drew on peripheral blood, taken on day 0 of AZD1222 vaccination. These receptors all stem from an adult in good health.

This clone has only one observation. The chain links TRBV28 to TRBJ2-1, with TRBD1 as a possible D gene (6 bases). Germline CDR1 is MDHEN and CDR2 is SYDVKM. The V end was cut by 8 bases, the J end by 5 bases, with 16 bases between. The CDR3 loop spans 14 amino acids. CDR3 sequence reads: CASFPGTPNNEQFF. The CDR3 nucleotides read TGTGCCAGCTTCCCCGGGACACCGAACAATGAGCAGTTCTTC. Combining the CDR3 with reference TRBV28 and TRBJ2-1 gives the whole variable domain DVKVTQSSRYLVKRTGEKVFLECVQDMDHENMFWYRQDPGLGLRLIYFSYDVKMKEKGDIPEGYSVSREKKERFSLILESASTNQTSMYLCASFPGTPNNEQFFGPGTRLTVL.

The chain joins TRBV28 to TRBJ1-2; 7 nucleotides agree with TRBD1. V lost 3 bases to trimming and J lost 0 bases; unmatched junction nucleotides: 7. This CDR3 is built from 16 residues. Germline V gene data show CDR1 as MDHEN and CDR2 as SYDVKM. The chain's CDR3 is CASSLGAGGPNYGYTF. CDR3 in DNA: TGTGCCAGCAGTTTGGGCGCAGGGGGGCCTAACTATGGCTACACCTTC.

CDR3 residues: CASSRNGGENSPLHF. The CDR3 bases are TGTGCCAGCAGTAGAAACGGTGGGGAAAATTCACCCCTCCACTTT. This chain connects TRBV6-5 to TRBJ1-6; D ambiguous. V was cut by 5 bases and J by 7 bases, with 15 bases left in between. Germline V lookup: CDR1 MNHEY, CDR2 SVGAGI. This CDR3 is built from 15 residues.

This clone showed up just a few times. This chain links TRBV28 with TRBJ1-6, with D unclear. The CDR3 has 16 amino acids. Trimming stripped 3 bases from V and 6 bases from J, with 15 bases between. The germline CDR1 and CDR2 sequences are MDHEN and SYDVKM. The DNA for the CDR3 is TGTGCCAGCAGTTTTCCCGTACGGACCAGTAATTCACCCCTCCACTTT. Protein sequence: CASSFPVRTSNSPLHF.

The genes are TRBV19 and TRBJ2-3; D is ambiguous. Between the trimmed V and J ends, which lost 0 bases and 0 bases, there was a span of 13 bases. The CDR3 runs 17 residues. CDR1 and CDR2 (germline): LNHDA, SQIVND (reference sequence). This CDR3 is CASSIEGSHSSTDTQYF. The CDR3 DNA follows: TGTGCCAGTAGTATAGAAGGCAGCCACTCTAGCACAGATACGCAGTATTTT.

CDR3 nucleotide sequence: TGTGCCAGCTCACCACCGATATTAGCGGGTCTCCATGAGCAGTTCTTC. It yields the protein CASSPPILAGLHEQFF. The gene calls are TRBV18 and TRBJ2-1; 7 bases align to TRBD2. The CDR3 totals 16 residues. V trimming: 0 bases; J trimming: 8 bases; junction bases outside the gene matches: 10. Looked up from germline, CDR1 is KGHSH and CDR2 is LQKENI.

The chain joins TRBV6-6 to TRBJ2-1, with D hard to call. This CDR3 comprises 11 residues. V lost 7 bases to trimming and J lost 4 bases, with 5 bases between them. Germline V lookup: CDR1 MNHNY, CDR2 SVGAGI (reference sequence). The CDR3 here is CASKSYNEQFF. The CDR3 nucleotides are TGTGCCAGCAAATCATACAATGAGCAGTTCTTC.

The chain is built from TRBV27 and TRBJ1-2, with TRBD1 as a possible D gene (6 bases). The CDR3 has 14 amino acids. Germline CDR1 and CDR2: MNHEY and SMNVEV (reference sequence). The V gene lost 6 bases and the J gene lost 6 bases, with 17 bases spanning the gap. The CDR3 DNA sequence: TGTGCCAGCAGCCCCAGGGGCGGAATAGATGGCTACACCTTC. The encoded protein is CASSPRGGIDGYTF.

This clone was found once. V is TRBV6-5 and J is TRBJ2-2; D uncertain. The CDR3 consists of 12 residues. CDR1 is MNHEY and CDR2 is SVGAGI in the germline V gene. The V end lost 5 bases, the J end lost 6 bases, and 7 bases lay between the germline ends. The DNA of the CDR3 is TGTGCCAGCAGTACCGTCGCCGGGGAGCTGTTTTTT. As protein: CASSTVAGELFF.

The chain is built from TRBV5-3 and TRBJ2-7; 12 nucleotides match TRBD1. TRBV5-3 belongs to the ORF category, with a function that is uncertain. The CDR3 runs to 18 residues. V lost 0 bases and J lost 2; bases outside the gene matches: 9. This CDR3 is CARSLVNLGTGGPYEQYF. The CDR3 nucleotides read TGTGCCAGAAGCTTGGTTAACTTGGGGACAGGGGGCCCCTACGAGCAGTACTTC.

The genes are TRBV6-6 and TRBJ1-4, with 8 bases that match TRBD1. This CDR3 is 15 amino acids long. With 6 bases clipped from V and 10 bases from J, the junction kept 13 bases outside the gene matches. Germline V gene data show CDR1 as MNHNY and CDR2 as SVGAGI (reference sequence). The CDR3 region is CASRDQGAGEAKLFF. The CDR3, as DNA: TGTGCCAGCAGAGACCAGGGGGCGGGGGAGGCAAAACTGTTTTTT.

V is TRBV12-5 and J is TRBJ2-2; D might be TRBD1 (5 bases). In germline, CDR1 is LGHNT, CDR2 FRNRAP. This CDR3 is 16 amino acids long. V dropped 6 bases and J dropped 6 bases, with 20 bases sitting between them. The CDR3: CASGQGRPGGPGELFF. CDR3 DNA sequence: TGTGCTAGTGGCCAGGGCCGGCCAGGCGGCCCCGGGGAGCTGTTTTTT.